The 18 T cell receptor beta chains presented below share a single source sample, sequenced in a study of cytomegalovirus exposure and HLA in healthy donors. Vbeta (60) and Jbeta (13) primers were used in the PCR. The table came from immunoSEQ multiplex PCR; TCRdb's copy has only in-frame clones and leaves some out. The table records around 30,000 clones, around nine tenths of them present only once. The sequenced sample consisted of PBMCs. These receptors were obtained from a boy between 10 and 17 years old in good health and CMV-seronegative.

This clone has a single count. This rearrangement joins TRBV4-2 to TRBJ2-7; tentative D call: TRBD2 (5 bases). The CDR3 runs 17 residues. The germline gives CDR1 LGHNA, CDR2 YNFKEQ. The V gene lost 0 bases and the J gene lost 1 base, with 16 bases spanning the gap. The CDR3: CASSQDQPVSGSYEQYF. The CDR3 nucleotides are TGTGCCAGCAGCCAAGACCAGCCCGTTTCGGGATCCTACGAGCAGTACTTC.

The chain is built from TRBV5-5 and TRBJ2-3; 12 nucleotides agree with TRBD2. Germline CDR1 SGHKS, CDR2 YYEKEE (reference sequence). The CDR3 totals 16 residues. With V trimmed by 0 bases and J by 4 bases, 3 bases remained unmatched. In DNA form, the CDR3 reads TGTGCCAGCAGCTTGGGGACTAGCGGGGCGGCAGATACGCAGTATTTT. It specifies CASSLGTSGAADTQYF. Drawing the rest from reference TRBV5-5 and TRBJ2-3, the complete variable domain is DAGVTQSPTHLIKTRGQQVTLRCSPISGHKSVSWYQQVLGQGPQFIFQYYEKEERGRGNFPDRFSARQFPNYSSELNVNALLLGDSALYLCASSLGTSGAADTQYFGPGTRLTVL.

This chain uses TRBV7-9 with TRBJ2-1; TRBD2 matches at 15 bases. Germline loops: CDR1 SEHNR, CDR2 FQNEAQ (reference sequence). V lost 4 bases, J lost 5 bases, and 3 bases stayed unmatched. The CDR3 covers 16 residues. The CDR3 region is CASSSGTSGGNNEQFF. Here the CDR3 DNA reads TGTGCCAGCAGCTCCGGGACTAGCGGGGGGAACAATGAGCAGTTCTTC.

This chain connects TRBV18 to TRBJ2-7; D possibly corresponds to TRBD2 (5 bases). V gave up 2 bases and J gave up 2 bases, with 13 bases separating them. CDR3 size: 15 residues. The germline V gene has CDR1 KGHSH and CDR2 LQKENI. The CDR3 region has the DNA TGTGCCAGCTCACCAGACTACCTAAAAACCTACGAGCAGTACTTC. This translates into CASSPDYLKTYEQYF.

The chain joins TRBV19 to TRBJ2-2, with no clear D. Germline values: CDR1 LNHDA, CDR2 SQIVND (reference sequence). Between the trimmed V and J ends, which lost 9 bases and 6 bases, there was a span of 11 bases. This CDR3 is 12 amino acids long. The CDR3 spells CASPAVPGELFF. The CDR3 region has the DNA TGTGCCAGCCCTGCGGTTCCCGGGGAGCTGTTTTTT.

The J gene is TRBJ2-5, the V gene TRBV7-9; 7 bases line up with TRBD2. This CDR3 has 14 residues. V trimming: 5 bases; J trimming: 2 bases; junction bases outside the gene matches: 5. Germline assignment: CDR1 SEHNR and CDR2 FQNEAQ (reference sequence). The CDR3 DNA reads TGTGCCAGCAGCCCAACTAGCGCACAAGAGACCCAGTACTTC. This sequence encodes CASSPTSAQETQYF.

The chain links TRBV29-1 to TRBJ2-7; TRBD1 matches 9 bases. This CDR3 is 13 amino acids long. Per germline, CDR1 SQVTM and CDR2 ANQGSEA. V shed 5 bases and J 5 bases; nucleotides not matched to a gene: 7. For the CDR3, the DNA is TGCAGCGTTAAGAGGGACAGGGCCAACGAGCAGTACTTC. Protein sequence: CSVKRDRANEQYF.

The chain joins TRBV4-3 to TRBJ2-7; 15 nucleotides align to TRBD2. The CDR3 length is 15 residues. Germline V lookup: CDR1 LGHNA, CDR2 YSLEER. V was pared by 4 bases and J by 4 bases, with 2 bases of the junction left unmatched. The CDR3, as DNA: TGCGCCAGCAGCCTGGGACTAGCGGGGGGTTACGAGCAGTACTTC. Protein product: CASSLGLAGGYEQYF.

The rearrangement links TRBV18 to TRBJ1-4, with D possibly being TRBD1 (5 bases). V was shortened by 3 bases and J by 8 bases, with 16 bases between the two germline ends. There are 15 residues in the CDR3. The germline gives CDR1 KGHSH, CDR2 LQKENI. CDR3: CASSPLGGSWEKLFF. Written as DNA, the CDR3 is TGTGCCAGCTCACCCCTGGGGGGTTCTTGGGAAAAACTGTTTTTT. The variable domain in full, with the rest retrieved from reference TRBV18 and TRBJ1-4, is NAGVMQNPRHLVRRRGQEARLRCSPMKGHSHVYWYRQLPEEGLKFMVYLQKENIIDESGMPKERFSAEFPKEGPSILRIQQVVRGDSAAYFCASSPLGGSWEKLFFGSGTQLSVL.

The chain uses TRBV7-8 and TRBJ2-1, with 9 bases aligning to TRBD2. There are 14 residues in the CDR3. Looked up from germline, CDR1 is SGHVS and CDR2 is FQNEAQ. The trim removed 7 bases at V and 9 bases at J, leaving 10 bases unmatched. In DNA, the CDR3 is TGTGCCAGCAATGGGCGGGAGGGCCAGGTTGAGCAGTTCTTC. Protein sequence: CASNGREGQVEQFF.

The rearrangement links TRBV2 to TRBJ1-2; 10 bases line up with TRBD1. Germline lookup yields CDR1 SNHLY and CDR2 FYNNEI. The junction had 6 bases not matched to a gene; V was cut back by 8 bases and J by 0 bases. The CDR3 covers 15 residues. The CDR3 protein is CASRDRGASNYGYTF. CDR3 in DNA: TGTGCCAGCCGGGACAGGGGCGCTTCTAACTATGGCTACACCTTC.

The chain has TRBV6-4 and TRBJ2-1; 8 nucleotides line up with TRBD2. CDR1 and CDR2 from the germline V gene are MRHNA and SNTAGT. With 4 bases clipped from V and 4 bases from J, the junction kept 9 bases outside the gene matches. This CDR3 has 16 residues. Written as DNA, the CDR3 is TGTGCCAGCAGTGCTATTAGCGGGGTGGGGTACAATGAGCAGTTCTTC. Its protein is CASSAISGVGYNEQFF.

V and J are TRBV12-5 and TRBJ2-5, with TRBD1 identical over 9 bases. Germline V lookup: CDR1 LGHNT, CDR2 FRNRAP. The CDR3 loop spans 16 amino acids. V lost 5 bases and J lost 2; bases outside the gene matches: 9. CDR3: CASGLGTGSLQETQYF. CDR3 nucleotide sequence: TGTGCTAGTGGTCTCGGGACAGGGTCGTTGCAAGAGACCCAGTACTTC.

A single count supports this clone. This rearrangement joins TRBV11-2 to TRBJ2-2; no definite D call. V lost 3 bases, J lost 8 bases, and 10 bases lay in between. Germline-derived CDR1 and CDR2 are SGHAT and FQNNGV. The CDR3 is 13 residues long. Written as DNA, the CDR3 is TGTGCCAGCAGCTTGGTGAGGTTTGGGGAGCTGTTTTTT. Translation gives CASSLVRFGELFF. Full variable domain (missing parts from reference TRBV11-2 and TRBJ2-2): EAGVAQSPRYKIIEKRQSVAFWCNPISGHATLYWYQQILGQGPKLLIQFQNNGVVDDSQLPKDRFSAERLKGVDSTLKIQPAKLEDSAVYLCASSLVRFGELFFGEGSRLTVL.

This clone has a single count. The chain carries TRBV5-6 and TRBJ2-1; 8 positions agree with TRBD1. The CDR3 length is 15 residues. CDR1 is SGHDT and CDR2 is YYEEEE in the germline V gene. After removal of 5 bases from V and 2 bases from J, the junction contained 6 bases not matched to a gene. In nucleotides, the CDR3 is TGTGCCAGCAGGGTGGGACAGGTAACCTACAATGAGCAGTTCTTC. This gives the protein CASRVGQVTYNEQFF.

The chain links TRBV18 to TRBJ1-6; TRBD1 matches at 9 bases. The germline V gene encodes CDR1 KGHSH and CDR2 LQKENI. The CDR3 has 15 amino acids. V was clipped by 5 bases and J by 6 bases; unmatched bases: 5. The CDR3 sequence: CASSEGTGINSPLHF. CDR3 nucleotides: TGTGCCAGCTCAGAAGGGACAGGGATTAATTCACCCCTCCACTTT.

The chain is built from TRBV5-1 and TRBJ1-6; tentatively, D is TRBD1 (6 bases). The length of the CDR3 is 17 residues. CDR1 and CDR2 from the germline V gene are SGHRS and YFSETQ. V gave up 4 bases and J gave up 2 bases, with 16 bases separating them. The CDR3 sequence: CASSLQGMGTYNSPLHF. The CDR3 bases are TGCGCCAGCAGCCTACAGGGAATGGGGACCTATAATTCACCCCTCCACTTT.

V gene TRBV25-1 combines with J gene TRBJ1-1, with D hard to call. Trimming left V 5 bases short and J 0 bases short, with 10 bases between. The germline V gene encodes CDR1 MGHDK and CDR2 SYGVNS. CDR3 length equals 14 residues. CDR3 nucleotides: TGTGCCAGCAGTCCCCGGGTCGTGAACACTGAAGCTTTCTTT. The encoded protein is CASSPRVVNTEAFF. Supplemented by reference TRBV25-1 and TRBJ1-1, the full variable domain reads EADIYQTPRYLVIGTGKKITLECSQTMGHDKMYWYQQDPGMELHLIHYSYGVNSTEKGDLSSESTVSRIRTEHFPLTLESARPSHTSQYLCASSPRVVNTEAFFGQGTRLTVV.